This TCR beta chain was documented in a study of Graves' ophthalmopathy and Graves' hyperthyroidism. The CDR3 totals 13 residues. V lost 8 bases to trimming and J lost 1 base, with 11 bases between them. Germline V gene lookup returns CDR1 LNHDA and CDR2 SQIVND (reference sequence). There are many counts of this clonotype. RNA transcripts were the source from which TCR beta CDR3 regions were amplified. The authors performed first-round RT-PCR with HTBI primers and then a second-round multiplex PCR. One entry per CDR3 protein, called by TCRdb with MiXCR from the multiplex PCR reads. The repertoire includes a few hundred thousand distinct CDR3 sequences, 15% of them detected once, and around 7% sits in the top ten.

The chain is built from TRBV19 and TRBJ1-2; no firm D call. Sequencing was carried out using peripheral blood. The clonotype originates from a woman aged 18-29 years with stable Graves' hyperthyroidism. CDR3 sequence (DNA): TGTGCCAGTTTTGAGCGGCTTAACTATGGCTACACCTTC. It yields the protein CASFERLNYGYTF.